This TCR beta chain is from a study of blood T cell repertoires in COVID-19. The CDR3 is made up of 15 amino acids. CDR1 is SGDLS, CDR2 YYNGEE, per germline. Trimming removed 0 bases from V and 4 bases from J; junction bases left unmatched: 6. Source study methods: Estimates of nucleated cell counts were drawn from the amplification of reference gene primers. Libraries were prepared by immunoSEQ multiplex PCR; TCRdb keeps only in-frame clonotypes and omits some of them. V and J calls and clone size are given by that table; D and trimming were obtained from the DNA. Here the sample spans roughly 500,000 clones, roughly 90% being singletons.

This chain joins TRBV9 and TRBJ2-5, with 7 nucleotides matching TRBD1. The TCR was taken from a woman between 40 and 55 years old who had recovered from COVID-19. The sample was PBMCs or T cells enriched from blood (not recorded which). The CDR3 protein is CASSVADRRSETQYF. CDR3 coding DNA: TGTGCCAGCAGCGTAGCGGACAGGAGGTCAGAGACCCAGTACTTC.